Here is one TCR beta chain with its context. Its cognate antigen is unknown. This record comes from a study of OX40 agonist ivuxolimab in advanced cancers. The wider study: Enrolled patients in dose escalation had cancers that were hepatocellular carcinoma, melanoma, renal cell or head and neck cancer. Points from the study as a whole: Antigen targets of the expanded peripheral T cells went undetermined.

Collection of blood occurred at baseline, at cycle 4 day 1, and at cycle 7 day 1. V lost 3 bases and J lost 9, with 12 bases in between. The V gene's germline CDR1 is MNHNS and CDR2 SASEGT. This CDR3 comprises 14 residues. TCRdb keeps only in-frame clones here, not all; method: immunoSEQ multiplex PCR. The sample yields 65,000 to 100,000 clones, around 90% seen once. The chain combines TRBV6-1 with TRBJ1-6; D may be TRBD1 (5 bases). Sequenced material: CD4+ or CD8+ T cells sorted from blood, taken in a trial of the OX40 agonist ivuxolimab. This TCR came from an adult with an advanced solid tumor such as melanoma, head and neck, liver or kidney cancer. CDR3 nucleotides: TGTGCCAGCAGTGAGGACATCCCCAGTTCACCCCTCCACTTT. The encoded protein is CASSEDIPSSPLHF.